Presented here are 25 T cell receptor beta chains from one specimen sequenced in a study of T cells after yellow fever vaccination. MiXCR, run by TCRdb on the 5' RACE reads, gives a single entry per CDR3 protein. The data show 95,000 to 100,000 distinct CDR3 sequences, 4.5% to 6% seen once. Sequenced here: CD8+ T cells sorted from PBMCs, sampled 10 days after the yellow fever booster vaccination. These receptors were obtained from a man between 18 and 29 years old who received the YFV17D yellow fever vaccine.

This sequence joins TRBV27 and TRBJ1-1, with a possible D match to TRBD1 (6 bases). Germline-derived CDR1 and CDR2 are MNHEY and SMNVEV (reference sequence). This CDR3 contains 16 residues. Between the trimmed V and J ends, which lost 6 bases and 0 bases, there was a span of 17 bases. The CDR3, as DNA: TGTGCCAGCAGCCGACGGACAGACTTCATGAACACTGAAGCTTTCTTT. Its translation: CASSRRTDFMNTEAFF.

At least ten counts were recorded for this clonotype. The chain has TRBV7-7 and TRBJ2-2; D might be TRBD1 (6 bases). The V gene's germline CDR1 is SSHAT and CDR2 FNYEAQ (reference sequence). The V and J ends lost 5 bases and 5 bases respectively, with 9 bases between them. The CDR3 totals 13 residues. The CDR3 spells CASSPTGTGELFF. In DNA, the CDR3 is TGTGCCAGCAGCCCTACAGGGACCGGGGAGCTGTTTTTT.

The V and J genes are TRBV19 and TRBJ2-7; TRBD1 matches at 10 bases. The germline V gene encodes CDR1 LNHDA and CDR2 SQIVND (reference sequence). The ends lost 9 bases at V and 2 bases at J; junction bases unmatched: 4. The CDR3 loop spans 13 amino acids. For the CDR3, the DNA is TGTGCCAGCGGGACAGGGGAACCCTACGAGCAGTACTTC. This translates into CASGTGEPYEQYF. The variable domain in full, with the rest retrieved from reference TRBV19 and TRBJ2-7, is DGGITQSPKYLFRKEGQNVTLSCEQNLNHDAMYWYRQDPGQGLRLIYYSQIVNDFQKGDIAEGYSVSREKKESFPLTVTSAQKNPTAFYLCASGTGEPYEQYFGPGTRLTVT.

This clonotype turned up a few times. The chain carries TRBV12-3 or TRBV12-4 and TRBJ1-1; tentatively, D is TRBD1 (6 bases). The CDR3 covers 12 residues. V lost 5 bases and J lost 7, with 11 bases in between. The CDR3 coding sequence is TGTGCCAGCAGTCCAGGGGCAGTTGAAGCTTTCTTT. Translating gives CASSPGAVEAFF.

The J gene is TRBJ2-3, the V gene TRBV15, with D perhaps TRBD1 (6 bases). CDR1 LNHNV and CDR2 YYDKDF come from the germline V gene (reference sequence). V was shortened by 0 bases and J by 13 bases, with 11 bases between the two germline ends. This CDR3 is built from 12 residues. Here the CDR3 DNA reads TGTGCCACCAGCAGAGATTCAGGGGTAAAGTATTTT. Its translation: CATSRDSGVKYF.

CDR3 DNA sequence: TGTGCCAGCATCGATACGGACAGGGGGATAACTGAAGCTTTCTTT. This gives the protein CASIDTDRGITEAFF. V is TRBV7-9 and J is TRBJ1-1; 10 bases line up with TRBD1. Germline V lookup: CDR1 SEHNR, CDR2 FQNEAQ (reference sequence). The CDR3 extends over 15 amino acids. V shed 7 bases and J 5 bases; nucleotides not matched to a gene: 10.

The rearrangement joins TRBV9 to TRBJ1-1; weak D call: TRBD1 (5 bases). V lost 4 bases and J lost 4, with 11 bases in between. Germline V gene lookup returns CDR1 SGDLS and CDR2 YYNGEE. The CDR3 is made up of 13 amino acids. CDR3 region: CASSSWGSTEAFF. CDR3 DNA sequence: TGTGCCAGCAGCTCATGGGGGAGCACTGAAGCTTTCTTT.

This clonotype was observed a handful of times. This rearrangement joins TRBV7-6 to TRBJ2-6; D unclear. V was trimmed by 7 bases and J by 2 bases, leaving 6 bases between them. Germline lookup yields CDR1 SGHVS and CDR2 FNYEAQ. There are 13 residues in the CDR3. CDR3 DNA sequence: TGTGCCAGCAAAGAACCTGGGGCCAACGTCCTGACTTTC. Translating it yields CASKEPGANVLTF. Looking up the rest from reference TRBV7-6 and TRBJ2-6 gives the full variable domain: GAGVSQSPRYKVTKRGQDVALRCDPISGHVSLYWYRQALGQGPEFLTYFNYEAQQDKSGLPNDRFSAERPEGSISTLTIQRTEQRDSAMYRCASKEPGANVLTFGAGSRLTVL.

This clonotype has more than one count but fewer than ten. This chain uses TRBV2 with TRBJ1-1; the D gene is possibly TRBD1 (6 bases). This CDR3 comprises 13 residues. Germline V gene lookup returns CDR1 SNHLY and CDR2 FYNNEI. Deletions cut 9 bases from V and 2 bases from J, with 13 bases between. The CDR3 nucleotides read TGTGCCAGGACAGGACACAAAAACACTGAAGCTTTCTTT. This translates into CARTGHKNTEAFF. The whole variable domain, remainder taken from reference TRBV2 and TRBJ1-1, is EPEVTQTPSHQVTQMGQEVILRCVPISNHLYFYWYRQILGQKVEFLVSFYNNEISEKSEIFDDQFSVERPDGSNFTLKIRSTKLEDSAMYFCARTGHKNTEAFFGQGTRLTVV.

Many counts were recorded for this clonotype. The rearrangement joins TRBV6-5 to TRBJ2-7; D may be TRBD2 (6 bases). The CDR3 totals 13 residues. CDR1 MNHEY and CDR2 SVGAGI come from the germline V gene. V dropped 6 bases and J dropped 5 bases, with 14 bases sitting between them. The CDR3 nucleotides read TGTGCCAGCAGCCCCGGGGGAATACACGAGCAGTACGTC. This gives the protein CASSPGGIHEQYV.

The chain uses TRBV7-7 and TRBJ2-7; maybe TRBD1 (6 bases). V lost 5 bases and J 0 bases, leaving 8 bases between the germline ends. The CDR3 contains 13 residues. In germline, CDR1 is SSHAT, CDR2 FNYEAQ (reference sequence). The CDR3 bases are TGTGCCAGCAGCCCGGGACACTCCTACGAGCAGTACTTC. Translating it yields CASSPGHSYEQYF.

The rearrangement links TRBV6-2 or TRBV6-3 to TRBJ2-7, with no clear D. The CDR3 has 13 residues. V lost 1 base and J lost 6, with 10 bases in between. Germline V gives CDR1 MNHEY, CDR2 SVGEGT. The CDR3 sequence: CASSYFSGAEQYF. In DNA, the CDR3 is TGTGCCAGCAGTTACTTCTCCGGCGCCGAGCAGTACTTC.

This clonotype has a single count. The chain links TRBV12-3 or TRBV12-4 to TRBJ2-3, with D tentatively TRBD1 or TRBD2 (5 bases each). This CDR3 spans 16 amino acids. V was shortened by 6 bases and J by 9 bases, with 25 bases between the two germline ends. CDR3 coding DNA: TGTGCCAGCAGGCCTACCTCGGGACCCCAAGTTGGGACGCAGTATTTT. Protein sequence: CASRPTSGPQVGTQYF.

Only a few counts were recorded for this clonotype. The chain is built from TRBV7-9 and TRBJ2-1, with D tentatively TRBD2 (6 bases). V lost 0 bases and J lost 5, with 17 bases in between. This CDR3 has 17 amino acids. CDR1 and CDR2 (germline): SEHNR, FQNEAQ (reference sequence). The CDR3 DNA reads as TGTGCCAGCAGCTTAGCGGGGACTTATAGCGGTCACAATGAGCAGTTCTTC. It specifies CASSLAGTYSGHNEQFF.

V and J are TRBV20-1 and TRBJ2-3; 11 bases line up with TRBD2. CDR3 size: 18 residues. Trimming at V came to 5 bases and at J to 4 bases, leaving 17 bases not matched to a gene. Germline V gene sequence: CDR1 DFQATT, CDR2 SNEGSKA (reference sequence). CDR3 loop: CSASLGDRLAGWADTQYF. The CDR3 DNA reads TGCAGTGCTTCGCTGGGGGACCGACTAGCGGGGTGGGCAGATACGCAGTATTTT.

This clonotype has more than one count but fewer than ten. The chain recombines TRBV11-2 with TRBJ2-5; unclear D gene. Deletions cut 5 bases from V and 5 bases from J, with 15 bases between. This CDR3 region has 14 residues. Germline CDR1 reads SGHAT; CDR2 reads FQNNGV. The CDR3 region has the DNA TGTGCCAGCAGCCTAATGGATCCGTCGGAGACCCAGTACTTC. It codes for CASSLMDPSETQYF.

This clonotype has at least ten counts. The genes are TRBV7-6 and TRBJ1-3; the D is unclear. From germline, CDR1 is SGHVS and CDR2 FNYEAQ. This CDR3 is built from 15 residues. V lost 1 base, J lost 0 bases, and 7 bases lay in between. This CDR3 is CASSLGNPSGNTIYF. For the CDR3, the DNA is TGTGCCAGCAGCTTAGGAAACCCCTCTGGAAACACCATATATTTT.

This rearrangement joins TRBV14 to TRBJ1-3; tentatively, D is TRBD1 (6 bases). Germline CDR1 is SGHDN and CDR2 is FVKESK. The CDR3 spans 17 residues. Trimming left V 1 base short and J 2 bases short, with 15 bases between. The CDR3: CASSQVPPWTAGNTIYF. The DNA for the CDR3 is TGTGCCAGCAGCCAAGTTCCACCATGGACAGCTGGAAACACCATATATTTT.

This clonotype was observed a handful of times. The chain is built from TRBV28 and TRBJ2-6, with 10 positions matching TRBD2. The CDR3 is 16 residues long. The V gene's germline CDR1 is MDHEN and CDR2 SYDVKM. With V trimmed by 4 bases and J by 3 bases, 3 bases remained unmatched. This CDR3 is CASSSGLAVGANVLTF. The CDR3 region has the DNA TGTGCCAGCAGTTCCGGACTAGCGGTTGGGGCCAACGTCCTGACTTTC.

The rearrangement links TRBV6-5 to TRBJ1-2; the D gene is possibly TRBD1 (5 bases). The ends were cut back, 2 bases at V and 4 bases at J, with 14 bases in the middle. Per germline, CDR1 MNHEY and CDR2 SVGAGI. The length of the CDR3 is 15 residues. This chain's CDR3 is CASSYLGVGPYGYTF. CDR3 nucleotides: TGTGCCAGCAGTTACCTCGGGGTGGGGCCCTATGGCTACACCTTC.

A few counts support this clonotype. This sequence joins TRBV7-3 and TRBJ2-1, with 7 nucleotides matching TRBD2. CDR1 SGHTA and CDR2 FQGTGA come from the germline V gene. The junction had 2 bases not matched to a gene; V was cut back by 0 bases and J by 3 bases. The CDR3 is 15 residues long. The CDR3 sequence: CASSLTSGFYNEQFF. The CDR3 DNA reads as TGTGCCAGCAGCTTAACTAGCGGGTTCTACAATGAGCAGTTCTTC.

This clonotype was picked up a small number of times. The junction shows a germline mismatch at one end, possibly a read error. The chain couples TRBV27 to TRBJ1-6; D not certain. The CDR3 sequence is 17 residues long. Germline CDR1 reads MNHEY; CDR2 reads SMNVEV (reference sequence). The CDR3 nucleotides are TGCACCAGCAGTTTTCTCGCCCCGGAAACCGGGAATTCACCCCTCCACTTT. It translates to CTSSFLAPETGNSPLHF.

This clonotype showed up just a few times. V gene TRBV6-2 or TRBV6-3 combines with J gene TRBJ1-2; D unclear. With 6 bases removed from V and 2 bases from J, the gap between germline ends came to 22 bases. This CDR3 spans 17 amino acids. Germline loops: CDR1 MNHEY, CDR2 SVGEGT. CDR3 residues: CASRTGHVTRWNYGYTF. CDR3 DNA: TGTGCCAGCAGGACGGGCCACGTGACAAGGTGGAACTATGGCTACACCTTC.

V and J are TRBV29-1 and TRBJ2-1; D is possibly TRBD2 (5 bases). CDR3 length equals 14 residues. Germline V gene data show CDR1 as SQVTM and CDR2 as ANQGSEA. Trimming took 3 bases from V and 1 from J, leaving 10 bases between them. The CDR3 DNA sequence: TGCAGCGTTGAGGAGAGCGGTTCCTACAATGAGCAGTTCTTC. It translates to CSVEESGSYNEQFF.

The chain recombines TRBV20-1 with TRBJ2-7; the match to TRBD1 covers 7 bases. Germline CDR1 is DFQATT and CDR2 is SNEGSKA (reference sequence). CDR3 length: 13 residues. Losses at the gene ends were 3 bases for V and 3 bases for J; bases not matched to a gene: 5. The CDR3: CSASDTGDYEQYF. CDR3 nucleotides: TGCAGTGCTAGTGATACAGGGGACTACGAGCAGTACTTC.